Sequencing of this T cell receptor beta chain was carried out in a study of blood T cells in healthy people across ages. Trimming left V 4 bases short and J 2 bases short, with 12 bases between. The CDR3 has 16 amino acids. Per germline, CDR1 MGHRA and CDR2 YSYEKL. It was with a sample-barcoded 5' primer and a J-beta primer mix that a second PCR of roughly 7 to 12 cycles was run. TCRdb fed the 5' RACE reads into MiXCR, producing one record per CDR3 protein. Of about 1.5 million distinct CDR3 sequences listed, about 45% are singletons. This clonotype came up a few times. Material: blood. The genes are TRBV4-1 and TRBJ2-6; D unresolved. The source is a woman younger than 35 in good health. The CDR3 here is CASSLAARPGANVLTF. CDR3 bases: TGCGCCAGCAGCCTGGCTGCCCGCCCTGGGGCCAACGTCCTGACTTTC.